This TCR beta chain emerged from a study of shared clonotypes between healthy human individuals. Study-wide findings and caveats: Relative to memory subsets, naive subsets generally showed larger estimated richness. The sole specimen, blood, was sampled, and tissue repertoires likely differ.

Germline V gene data show CDR1 as SGHRS and CDR2 as YFSETQ. Losses at the gene ends were 2 bases for V and 0 bases for J; bases not matched to a gene: 7. This CDR3 has 19 residues. As for this clone: Its cognate antigen is unknown.

Profiled with immunoSEQ multiplex PCR; TCRdb holds only in-frame clones, not every one. The repertoire includes 760,000 or so clones, around 96% of them detected once, and about 0.25% sits in the top ten. In the naive CD8 group, cells lacked CD45RO and were positively selected for CCR7, so terminally differentiated effector memory CD45RA+ cells were left out. The source material was naive CD8+ T cells sorted from blood. The chain links TRBV5-1 to TRBJ2-1, with TRBD2 matching over 14 bases. This clonotype was sampled from a man younger than 45 in good health. The CDR3 coding sequence is TGCGCCAGCAGCTTTTCCGGGACTAGCGGGAGTAGCTCCTACAATGAGCAGTTCTTC. Translation: CASSFSGTSGSSSYNEQFF.